One and the same sample provided the 15 T cell receptor beta chains below, sequenced in a study of response to subunit inactivated influenza vaccine. TCRdb re-analysed the RT-PCR reads in MiXCR, keeping a single row per CDR3 protein. This sample yields around 600,000 distinct CDR3 sequences, of which roughly 10% are seen a single time; 9.5% to 12% belongs to the top ten. These same records also appear under a second study, on T cells expressing NK-cell markers. From that report: The authors made TCR beta cDNA libraries by 5'RACE template switching. This switching added a universal primer site and UMIs.

This material consisted of PBMCs from blood, taken on the day of vaccination. The source of these receptors is a man between 45 and 60 years old who received an inactivated influenza vaccine.

The rearrangement uses TRBV7-9 and TRBJ2-7; D might be TRBD2 (6 bases). CDR3 length: 15 residues. The germline V gene encodes CDR1 SEHNR and CDR2 FQNEAQ (reference sequence). V lost 5 bases and J lost 1, with 15 bases in between. CDR3 bases: TGTGCCAGCAGCCCATTAGCGGCCGTATCCTACGAGCAGTACTTC. Its translation: CASSPLAAVSYEQYF.

This clonotype occurred a few times. The chain carries TRBV4-3 and TRBJ2-7; 8 positions agree with TRBD1. Unmatched junction bases numbered 10, after V lost 3 bases and J lost 3 bases. Germline CDR1 is LGHNA and CDR2 is YSLEER. This CDR3 contains 16 residues. The CDR3 loop is CASSHLGWDRLYEQYF. The CDR3 region has the DNA TGCGCCAGCAGCCACCTGGGGTGGGACAGGCTCTACGAGCAGTACTTC.

This clonotype has more than one count but fewer than ten. This chain connects TRBV28 to TRBJ1-5; the D is unclear. The CDR3 has 14 amino acids. Germline CDR1 and CDR2: MDHEN and SYDVKM. V lost 6 bases to trimming and J lost 4 bases, with 13 bases between them. Here the CDR3 reads CASSTPGENQPQHF. CDR3 in DNA: TGTGCCAGCAGCACCCCCGGGGAAAATCAGCCCCAGCATTTT. Using reference TRBV28 and TRBJ1-5 for the parts outside the CDR3, the full variable domain is DVKVTQSSRYLVKRTGEKVFLECVQDMDHENMFWYRQDPGLGLRLIYFSYDVKMKEKGDIPEGYSVSREKKERFSLILESASTNQTSMYLCASSTPGENQPQHFGDGTRLSIL.

This clonotype was counted only a few times. This chain joins TRBV30 and TRBJ2-2; D call uncertain. This CDR3 comprises 12 residues. Germline V lookup: CDR1 GTSNPN, CDR2 SVGIG (reference sequence). V was shortened by 5 bases and J by 5 bases, with 9 bases between the two germline ends. The chain's CDR3 is CAWLGPTGELFF. The CDR3 DNA sequence: TGTGCCTGGCTCGGTCCAACCGGGGAGCTGTTTTTT.

This chain joins TRBV29-1 and TRBJ2-3; D tentatively reads TRBD1 or TRBD2 (5 bases each). The CDR3 contains 14 residues. Germline V lookup: CDR1 SQVTM, CDR2 ANQGSEA. The germline V and J ends were trimmed by 4 bases and 2 bases, with 13 bases remaining between them. The CDR3 DNA follows: TGCAGCGTTGCGCGGGCAGGGCACACAGATACGCAGTATTTT. The encoded protein is CSVARAGHTDTQYF.

This clonotype was seen a handful of times. The chain couples TRBV30 to TRBJ1-1; a weak D match, TRBD1 (6 bases). Per the germline V gene, CDR1 is GTSNPN and CDR2 is SVGIG (reference sequence). The CDR3 is 14 residues long. Trimming removed 2 bases at V and 3 bases at J, with 13 bases between. CDR3: CAWSQGGAYTEAFF. The CDR3 DNA follows: TGTGCCTGGAGTCAAGGGGGGGCCTACACTGAAGCTTTCTTT.

The chain recombines TRBV15 with TRBJ2-7; D not certain. Germline-derived CDR1 and CDR2 are LNHNV and YYDKDF (reference sequence). The CDR3 sequence is 12 residues long. The V gene lost 5 bases and the J gene lost 2 bases, with 7 bases spanning the gap. The CDR3: CATSASTYEQYF. In nucleotides, the CDR3 is TGTGCCACCAGCGCTTCAACCTACGAGCAGTACTTC. Looking up the rest from reference TRBV15 and TRBJ2-7 gives the full variable domain: DAMVIQNPRYQVTQFGKPVTLSCSQTLNHNVMYWYQQKSSQAPKLLFHYYDKDFNNEADTPDNFQSRRPNTSFCFLDIRSPGLGDTAMYLCATSASTYEQYFGPGTRLTVT.

The chain uses TRBV7-8 and TRBJ2-1; 9 positions agree with TRBD1. This CDR3 spans 16 amino acids. In germline, CDR1 is SGHVS, CDR2 FQNEAQ. With V trimmed by 0 bases and J by 4 bases, 4 bases remained unmatched. The CDR3 region is CASSLAPGQGYNEQFF. In nucleotides, the CDR3 is TGTGCCAGCAGCTTAGCCCCGGGACAGGGTTACAATGAGCAGTTCTTC.

The V gene is TRBV20-1, the J gene TRBJ1-6; the D gene is possibly TRBD1 (6 bases). V lost 0 bases and J 6 bases, leaving 12 bases between the germline ends. The germline gives CDR1 DFQATT, CDR2 SNEGSKA (reference sequence). The CDR3 consists of 15 residues. The CDR3 sequence: CSARESGALNSPLHF. DNA for the CDR3: TGCAGTGCTAGAGAGTCGGGGGCTCTTAATTCACCCCTCCACTTT.

J is TRBJ2-5 and V is TRBV4-2, with 8 bases identical to TRBD1. V shed 4 bases, J shed 4 bases, and the junction held 8 bases outside the gene matches. This CDR3 has 15 residues. Germline V gene data show CDR1 as LGHNA and CDR2 as YNFKEQ. The CDR3 region has the DNA TGTGCCAGCAGCCGAACAGGGGGGCCCTCAGAGACCCAGTACTTC. This translates into CASSRTGGPSETQYF.

This chain links TRBV7-9 with TRBJ2-1, with 13 bases aligning to TRBD2. The germline gives CDR1 SEHNR, CDR2 FQNEAQ (reference sequence). The V gene end was trimmed by 5 bases and the J gene end by 4 bases; junction bases not matched to a gene: 8. This CDR3 has 17 residues. The CDR3 region is CASSHGLAGVGYNEQFF. The DNA of the CDR3 is TGTGCCAGCAGCCATGGACTAGCGGGAGTAGGTTACAATGAGCAGTTCTTC.

J is TRBJ2-3 and V is TRBV11-1; the D gene is possibly TRBD2 (6 bases). The germline CDR1 and CDR2 sequences are SGHAT and FQDESV (reference sequence). The CDR3 runs to 14 residues. V dropped 5 bases and J dropped 3 bases, with 12 bases sitting between them. CDR3 region: CASSPVGGTDTQYF. The DNA of the CDR3 is TGTGCCAGCAGCCCAGTCGGGGGTACAGATACGCAGTATTTT.

In DNA, the CDR3 is TGTGCCATCAGTGAAAAGCGGGAAATCTACAATGAGCAGTTCTTC. Translated, it gives CAISEKREIYNEQFF. The rearrangement uses TRBV10-3 and TRBJ2-1; TRBD2 matches at 7 bases. Unmatched junction bases numbered 5, after V lost 3 bases and J lost 3 bases. CDR1 is ENHRY, CDR2 SYGVKD, per germline. This CDR3 comprises 15 residues.

This clonotype was observed many times. This sequence joins TRBV7-2 and TRBJ1-4; D may be TRBD1 (5 bases). Per the germline V gene, CDR1 is SGHTA and CDR2 is FQGNSA. CDR3 length equals 14 residues. V was clipped by 1 base and J by 7 bases, with 10 bases between them. The CDR3 DNA reads TGTGCCAGCAGCTTAGGAGGGACTGCTGAAAAACTGTTTTTT. It is translated as CASSLGGTAEKLFF.

The chain combines TRBV7-6 with TRBJ2-1; 10 bases map to TRBD2. The germline V gene has CDR1 SGHVS and CDR2 FNYEAQ. V was clipped by 0 bases and J by 2 bases; unmatched bases: 16. There are 21 residues in the CDR3. Written as DNA, the CDR3 is TGTGCCAGCAGCTTAGCCCGTTGGACTAGCGGAGAGAGGGAAACCTACAATGAGCAGTTCTTC. Translation: CASSLARWTSGERETYNEQFF. The full variable domain, rest sourced from reference TRBV7-6 and TRBJ2-1, is GAGVSQSPRYKVTKRGQDVALRCDPISGHVSLYWYRQALGQGPEFLTYFNYEAQQDKSGLPNDRFSAERPEGSISTLTIQRTEQRDSAMYRCASSLARWTSGERETYNEQFFGPGTRLTVL.